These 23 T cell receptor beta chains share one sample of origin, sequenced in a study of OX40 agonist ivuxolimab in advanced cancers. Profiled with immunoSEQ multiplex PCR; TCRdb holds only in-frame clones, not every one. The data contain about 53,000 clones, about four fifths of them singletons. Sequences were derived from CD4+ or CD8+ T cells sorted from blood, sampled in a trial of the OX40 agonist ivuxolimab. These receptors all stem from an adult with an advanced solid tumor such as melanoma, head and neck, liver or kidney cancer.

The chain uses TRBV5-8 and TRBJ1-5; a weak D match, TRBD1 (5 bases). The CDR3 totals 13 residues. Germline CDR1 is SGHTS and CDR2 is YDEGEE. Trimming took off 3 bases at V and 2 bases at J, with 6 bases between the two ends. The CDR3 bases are TGTGCCAGCAGCTCACAGGGCAATCAGCCCCAGCATTTT. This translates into CASSSQGNQPQHF.

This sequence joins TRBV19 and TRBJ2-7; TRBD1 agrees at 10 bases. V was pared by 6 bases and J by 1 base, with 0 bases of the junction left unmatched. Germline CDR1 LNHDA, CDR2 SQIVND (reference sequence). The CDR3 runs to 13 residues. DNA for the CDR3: TGTGCCAGTAGGGACAGGGGGTCCTACGAGCAGTACTTC. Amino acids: CASRDRGSYEQYF.

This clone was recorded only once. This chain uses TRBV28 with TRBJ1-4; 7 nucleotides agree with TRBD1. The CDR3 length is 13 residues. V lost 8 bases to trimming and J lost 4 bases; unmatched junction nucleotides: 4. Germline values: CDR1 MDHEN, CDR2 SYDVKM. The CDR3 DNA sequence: TGTGCCAGCGGCGGGACAGTTAATGAAAAACTGTTTTTT. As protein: CASGGTVNEKLFF.

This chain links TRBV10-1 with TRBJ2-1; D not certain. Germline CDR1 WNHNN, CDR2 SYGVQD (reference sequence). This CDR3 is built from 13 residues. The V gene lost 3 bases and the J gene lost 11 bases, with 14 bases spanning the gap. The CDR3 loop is CASSDRTPGKQFF. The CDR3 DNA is TGCGCCAGCAGTGATAGAACTCCGGGTAAGCAGTTCTTC.

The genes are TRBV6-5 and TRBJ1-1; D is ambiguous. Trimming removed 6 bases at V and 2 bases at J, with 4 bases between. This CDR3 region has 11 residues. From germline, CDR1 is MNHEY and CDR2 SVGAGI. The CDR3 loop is CASRRNTEAFF. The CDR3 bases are TGTGCCAGCAGGAGAAACACTGAAGCTTTCTTT.

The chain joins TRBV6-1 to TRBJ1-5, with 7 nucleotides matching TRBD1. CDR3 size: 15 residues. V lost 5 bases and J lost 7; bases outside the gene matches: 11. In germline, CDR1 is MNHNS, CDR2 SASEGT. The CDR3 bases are TGTGCCAGCAGTCGCGAGACAGGGTCGAGGCAGCCCCAGCATTTT. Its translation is CASSRETGSRQPQHF.

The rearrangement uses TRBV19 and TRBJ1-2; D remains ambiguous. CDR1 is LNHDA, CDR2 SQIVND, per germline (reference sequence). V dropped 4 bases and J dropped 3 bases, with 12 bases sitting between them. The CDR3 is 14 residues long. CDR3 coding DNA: TGTGCCAGTAGTAATCAAGGTAGAGACTATGGCTACACCTTC. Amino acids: CASSNQGRDYGYTF. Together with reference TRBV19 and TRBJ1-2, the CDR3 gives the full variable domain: DGGITQSPKYLFRKEGQNVTLSCEQNLNHDAMYWYRQDPGQGLRLIYYSQIVNDFQKGDIAEGYSVSREKKESFPLTVTSAQKNPTAFYLCASSNQGRDYGYTFGSGTRLTVV.

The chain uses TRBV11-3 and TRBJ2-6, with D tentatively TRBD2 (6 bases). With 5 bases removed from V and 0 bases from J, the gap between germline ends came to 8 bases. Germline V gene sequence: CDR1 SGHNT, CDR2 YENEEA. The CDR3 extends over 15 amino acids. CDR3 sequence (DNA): TGTGCCAGCAGCCCCGGGGGCTCTGGGGCCAACGTCCTGACTTTC. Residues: CASSPGGSGANVLTF.

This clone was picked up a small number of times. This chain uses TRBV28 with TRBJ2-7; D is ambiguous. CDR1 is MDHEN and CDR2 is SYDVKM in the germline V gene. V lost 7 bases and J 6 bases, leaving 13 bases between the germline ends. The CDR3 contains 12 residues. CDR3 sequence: CASNRASLEQYF. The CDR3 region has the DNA TGTGCCAGCAACCGGGCCTCACTCGAGCAGTACTTC. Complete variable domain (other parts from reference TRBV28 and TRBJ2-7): DVKVTQSSRYLVKRTGEKVFLECVQDMDHENMFWYRQDPGLGLRLIYFSYDVKMKEKGDIPEGYSVSREKKERFSLILESASTNQTSMYLCASNRASLEQYFGPGTRLTVT.

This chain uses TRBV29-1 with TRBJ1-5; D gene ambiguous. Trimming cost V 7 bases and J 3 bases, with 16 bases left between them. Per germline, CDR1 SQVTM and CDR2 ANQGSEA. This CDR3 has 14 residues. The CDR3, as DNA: TGCAGCGCCGAAGGGTTACAAGACAATCAGCCCCAGCATTTT. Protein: CSAEGLQDNQPQHF.

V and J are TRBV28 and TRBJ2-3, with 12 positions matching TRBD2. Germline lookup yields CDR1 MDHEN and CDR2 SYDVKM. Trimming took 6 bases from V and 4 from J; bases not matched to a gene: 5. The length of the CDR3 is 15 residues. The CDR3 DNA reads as TGTGCCAGCAGGAGGACTAGCGGGATGGCAGATACGCAGTATTTT. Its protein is CASRRTSGMADTQYF.

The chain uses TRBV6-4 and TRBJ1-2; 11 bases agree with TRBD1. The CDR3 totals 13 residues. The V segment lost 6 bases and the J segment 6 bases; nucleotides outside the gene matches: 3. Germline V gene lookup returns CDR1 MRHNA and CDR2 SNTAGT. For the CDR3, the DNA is TGTGCCAGCAGGGGGACAGGGGGACATGGCTACACCTTC. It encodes CASRGTGGHGYTF.

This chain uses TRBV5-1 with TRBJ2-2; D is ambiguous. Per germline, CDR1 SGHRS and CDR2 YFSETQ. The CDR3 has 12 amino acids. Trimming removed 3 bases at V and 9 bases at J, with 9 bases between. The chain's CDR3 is CASSSSHRELFF. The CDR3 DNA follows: TGCGCCAGCAGCTCGTCGCATCGGGAGCTGTTTTTT.

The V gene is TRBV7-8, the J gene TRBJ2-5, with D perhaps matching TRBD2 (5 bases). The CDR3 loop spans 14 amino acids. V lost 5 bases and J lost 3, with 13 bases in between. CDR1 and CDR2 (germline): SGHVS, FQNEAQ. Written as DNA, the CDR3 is TGTGCCAGCAGCCCGGGGTCTAGGGAAGAGACCCAGTACTTC. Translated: CASSPGSREETQYF.

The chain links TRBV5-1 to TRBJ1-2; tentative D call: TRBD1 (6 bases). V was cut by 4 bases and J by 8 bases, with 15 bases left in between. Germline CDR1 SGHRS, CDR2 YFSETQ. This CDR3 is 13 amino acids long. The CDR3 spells CASSPTGYFGYTF. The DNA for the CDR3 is TGCGCCAGCAGCCCCACAGGGTACTTCGGCTACACCTTC. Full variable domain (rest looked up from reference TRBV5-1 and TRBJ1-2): KAGVTQTPRYLIKTRGQQVTLSCSPISGHRSVSWYQQTPGQGLQFLFEYFSETQRNKGNFPGRFSGRQFSNSRSEMNVSTLELGDSALYLCASSPTGYFGYTFGSGTRLTVV.

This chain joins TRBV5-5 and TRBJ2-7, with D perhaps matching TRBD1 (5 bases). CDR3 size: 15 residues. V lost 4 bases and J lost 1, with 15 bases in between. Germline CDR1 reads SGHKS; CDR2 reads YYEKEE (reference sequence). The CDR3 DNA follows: TGTGCCAGCAGCGTCAGCCTTAGGGGATCCTACGAGCAGTACTTC. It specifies CASSVSLRGSYEQYF. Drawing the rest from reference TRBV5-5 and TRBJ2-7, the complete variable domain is DAGVTQSPTHLIKTRGQQVTLRCSPISGHKSVSWYQQVLGQGPQFIFQYYEKEERGRGNFPDRFSARQFPNYSSELNVNALLLGDSALYLCASSVSLRGSYEQYFGPGTRLTVT.

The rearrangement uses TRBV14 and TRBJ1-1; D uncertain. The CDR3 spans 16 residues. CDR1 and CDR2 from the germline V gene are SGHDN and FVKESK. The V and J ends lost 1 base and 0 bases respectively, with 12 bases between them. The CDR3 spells CASSQAFPEVNTEAFF. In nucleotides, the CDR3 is TGTGCCAGCAGCCAAGCCTTCCCGGAGGTGAACACTGAAGCTTTCTTT.

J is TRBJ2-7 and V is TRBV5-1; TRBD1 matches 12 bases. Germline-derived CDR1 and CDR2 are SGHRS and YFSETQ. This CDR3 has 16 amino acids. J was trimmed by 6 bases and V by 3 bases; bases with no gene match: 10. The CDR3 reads CASSYGTGGSRGEQYF. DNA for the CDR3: TGCGCCAGCAGCTATGGGACAGGGGGCTCTCGTGGCGAGCAGTACTTC.

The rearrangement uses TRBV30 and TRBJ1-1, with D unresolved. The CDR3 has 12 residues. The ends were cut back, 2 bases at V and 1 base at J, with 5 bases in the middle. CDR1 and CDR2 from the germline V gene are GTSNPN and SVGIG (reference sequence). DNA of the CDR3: TGTGCCTGGAGTCGACGGAACACTGAAGCTTTCTTT. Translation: CAWSRRNTEAFF. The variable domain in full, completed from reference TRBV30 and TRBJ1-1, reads SQTIHQWPATLVQPVGSPLSLECTVEGTSNPNLYWYRQAAGRGLQLLFYSVGIGQISSEVPQNLSASRPQDRQFILSSKKLLLSDSGFYLCAWSRRNTEAFFGQGTRLTVV.

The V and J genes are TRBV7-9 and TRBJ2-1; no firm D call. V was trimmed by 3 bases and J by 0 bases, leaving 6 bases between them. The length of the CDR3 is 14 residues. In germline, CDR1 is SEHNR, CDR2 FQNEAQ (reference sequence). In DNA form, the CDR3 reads TGTGCCAGCAGCTTCGTAGGCTCCTACAATGAGCAGTTCTTC. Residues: CASSFVGSYNEQFF.

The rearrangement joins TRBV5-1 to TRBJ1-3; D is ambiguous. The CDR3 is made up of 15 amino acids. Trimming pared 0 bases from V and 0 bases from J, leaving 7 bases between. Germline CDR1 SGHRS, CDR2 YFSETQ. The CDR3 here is CASSLEPGSGNTIYF. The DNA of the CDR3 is TGCGCCAGCAGCTTGGAGCCAGGCTCTGGAAACACCATATATTTT.

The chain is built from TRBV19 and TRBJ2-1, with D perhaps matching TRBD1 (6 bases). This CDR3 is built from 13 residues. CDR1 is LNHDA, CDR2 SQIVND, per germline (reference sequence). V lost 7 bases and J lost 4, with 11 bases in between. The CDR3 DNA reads TGTGCCAGTAAAACACAGGGTTACAATGAGCAGTTCTTC. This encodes CASKTQGYNEQFF.

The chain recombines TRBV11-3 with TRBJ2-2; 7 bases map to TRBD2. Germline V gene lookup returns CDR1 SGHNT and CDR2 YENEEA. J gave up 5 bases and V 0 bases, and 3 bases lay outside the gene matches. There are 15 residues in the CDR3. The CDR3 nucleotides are TGTGCCAGCAGCTTAGACCATAGCGGGACCGGGGAGCTGTTTTTT. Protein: CASSLDHSGTGELFF.